Sequencing of this TCR beta chain was carried out in a study of T-cell memory formation after mild COVID-19. On the study more broadly: TCR clusters were mostly donor specific.

CDR3 size: 13 residues. Trimming left V 2 bases short and J 6 bases short, with 10 bases between. Ten or more counts support this clonotype. Researchers used 5'RACE with constant-segment primers to make TCR alpha and TCR beta cDNA libraries that carry sample barcodes and UMIs. TCRdb fed the 5' RACE reads into MiXCR, producing one record per CDR3 protein. The profile covers roughly 400,000 distinct CDR3 sequences, with approximately 19% appearing a single time and approximately 21% taken by the ten largest. V usage is TRBV12-3 or TRBV12-4 and J usage is TRBJ1-2, with D perhaps matching TRBD1 (5 bases). This TCR was recovered from a man younger than 35 who had mild COVID-19 (a few samples of this study predate the infection). Cell type and time point are not known. The source material was PBMCs or a T cell subset sorted from them (not recorded which). CDR3 coding DNA: TGTGCCAGCAGTTTACGACAGTGGAATGGCTACACCTTC. This gives the protein CASSLRQWNGYTF.